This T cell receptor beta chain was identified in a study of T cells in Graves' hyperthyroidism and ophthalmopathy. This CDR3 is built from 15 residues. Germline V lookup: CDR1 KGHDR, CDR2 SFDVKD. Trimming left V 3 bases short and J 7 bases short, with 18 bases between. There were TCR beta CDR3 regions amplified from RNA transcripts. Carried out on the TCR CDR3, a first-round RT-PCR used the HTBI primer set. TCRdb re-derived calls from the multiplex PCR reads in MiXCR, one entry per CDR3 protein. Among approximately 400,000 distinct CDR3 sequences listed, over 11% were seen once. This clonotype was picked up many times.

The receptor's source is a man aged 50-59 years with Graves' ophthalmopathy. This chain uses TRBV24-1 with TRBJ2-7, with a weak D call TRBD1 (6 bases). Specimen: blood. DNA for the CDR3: TGTGCCACCAGTGATGGGAGACAGGCTCGCTCGGAGCAGTACTTC. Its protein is CATSDGRQARSEQYF.